The 15 T cell receptor beta chains given below trace back to one sample, sequenced in a study of T cell repertoires in cytomegalovirus infection. MiXCR, run by TCRdb on the reads, gives a single entry per CDR3 protein. The top ten clones hold roughly 15% of a sample with about 480,000 distinct CDR3 sequences, 33% of them seen once. Which antigens these TCRs recognize remains unknown. Specimen: cultured PBMCs, collected from culture after CMV antigen stimulation. Source of these receptors: a human donor in good health (CMV status not recorded). Some clones in this sample may be carry-over from other donors' samples.

The rearrangement uses TRBV28 and TRBJ2-7, with D possibly being TRBD1 or TRBD2 (6 bases each). The germline V gene has CDR1 MDHEN and CDR2 SYDVKM. The V end lost 8 bases, the J end lost 0 bases, and 11 bases lay between the germline ends. This CDR3 region has 13 residues. The DNA for the CDR3 is TGTGCCAGCTCCGGGGGCCGCTCCTACGAGCAGTACTTC. This codes for CASSGGRSYEQYF.

This clonotype occurred a few times. The chain employs TRBV6-5 and TRBJ2-5, with D possibly being TRBD1 or TRBD2 (5 bases each). This CDR3 has 15 amino acids. Trimming removed 2 bases from V and 1 base from J, with 11 bases in between. Germline V gene lookup returns CDR1 MNHEY and CDR2 SVGAGI. The DNA for the CDR3 is TGTGCCAGCAGTTACCCAGGGACCTTCCAAGAGACCCAGTACTTC. Its translation is CASSYPGTFQETQYF.

This clonotype was counted between two and nine times. The chain carries TRBV7-2 and TRBJ2-2; D might be TRBD2 (6 bases). Germline lookup yields CDR1 SGHTA and CDR2 FQGNSA. V lost 6 bases and J lost 4, with 12 bases in between. This CDR3 contains 14 residues. DNA for the CDR3: TGTGCCAGCAGAGACGGAGGGAGCACCGGGGAGCTGTTTTTT. This encodes CASRDGGSTGELFF.

This clonotype showed up many times. V usage is TRBV19 and J usage is TRBJ1-1; D is perhaps TRBD1 (6 bases). The CDR3 covers 13 residues. From germline, CDR1 is LNHDA and CDR2 SQIVND (reference sequence). Trimming took off 6 bases at V and 4 bases at J, with 12 bases between the two ends. CDR3 in amino acids: CASRFLGATEAFF. The CDR3 DNA reads TGTGCCAGTAGATTTTTGGGGGCCACTGAAGCTTTCTTT.

The chain links TRBV6-2 or TRBV6-3 to TRBJ1-5, with 9 bases fitting TRBD1. Germline V lookup: CDR1 MNHEY, CDR2 SVGEGT. V shed 6 bases and J 5 bases; nucleotides not matched to a gene: 8. This CDR3 is 15 amino acids long. The CDR3 sequence is CASSPGQGYDQPQHF. The CDR3, as DNA: TGTGCCAGCAGCCCCGGACAGGGGTACGATCAGCCCCAGCATTTT.

V usage is TRBV6-8 and J usage is TRBJ1-5; 10 bases fit TRBD1. CDR3 size: 14 residues. CDR1 is MNHGY, CDR2 SAAAGT, per germline. J gave up 4 bases and V 6 bases, and 3 bases lay outside the gene matches. CDR3 bases: TGTGCCAGCAGGACAGGGGGCGCGAATCAGCCCCAGCATTTT. Amino acid sequence: CASRTGGANQPQHF.

This clonotype was picked up a small number of times. The chain recombines TRBV6-6 with TRBJ2-2; 7 bases agree with TRBD2. CDR1 and CDR2 (germline): MNHNY, SVGAGI (reference sequence). This CDR3 has 13 residues. Germline trimming cut 7 bases from V and 4 bases from J; bases unmatched to any gene: 3. CDR3 DNA: TGTGCCAGCACGACTAGCAGCACCGGGGAGCTGTTTTTT. It yields the protein CASTTSSTGELFF.

J is TRBJ1-1 and V is TRBV20-1; perhaps TRBD1 as D (5 bases). Germline lookup yields CDR1 DFQATT and CDR2 SNEGSKA (reference sequence). This CDR3 is 12 amino acids long. The ends were cut back, 1 base at V and 7 bases at J, with 10 bases in the middle. CDR3 loop: CSARVRDGEAFF. Here the CDR3 DNA reads TGCAGTGCTAGAGTTCGGGACGGTGAAGCTTTCTTT.

The gene calls are TRBV28 and TRBJ1-1; TRBD1 might be the D (6 bases). Germline V lookup: CDR1 MDHEN, CDR2 SYDVKM. The CDR3 covers 15 residues. V was cut by 3 bases and J by 6 bases, with 17 bases left in between. The CDR3, as DNA: TGTGCCAGCAGTTTTCCAAATCAGGGGCGGCCTGAAGCTTTCTTT. As protein: CASSFPNQGRPEAFF.

In this sample, this clonotype turned up a few times. The rearrangement uses TRBV7-3 and TRBJ1-1; unclear D gene. V was cut by 5 bases and J by 4 bases, with 5 bases left in between. Per germline, CDR1 SGHTA and CDR2 FQGTGA. The CDR3 runs to 11 residues. CDR3 nucleotide sequence: TGTGCCAGCAGCGTGATCACTGAAGCTTTCTTT. Protein product: CASSVITEAFF.

This rearrangement joins TRBV7-2 to TRBJ2-2; D might be TRBD2 (5 bases). V gave up 0 bases and J gave up 5 bases, with 10 bases separating them. Germline V gives CDR1 SGHTA, CDR2 FQGNSA. This CDR3 contains 15 residues. CDR3 loop: CASSLAGMVTGELFF. In DNA form, the CDR3 reads TGTGCCAGCAGCTTAGCCGGGATGGTGACCGGGGAGCTGTTTTTT. Variable domain in full (rest from reference TRBV7-2 and TRBJ2-2): GAGVSQSPSNKVTEKGKDVELRCDPISGHTALYWYRQSLGQGLEFLIYFQGNSAPDKSGLPSDRFSAERTGGSVSTLTIQRTQQEDSAVYLCASSLAGMVTGELFFGEGSRLTVL.

The chain has TRBV7-9 and TRBJ1-4; no clear D. V was trimmed by 0 bases and J by 8 bases, leaving 10 bases between them. This CDR3 comprises 14 residues. The germline CDR1 and CDR2 sequences are SEHNR and FQNEAQ (reference sequence). The CDR3, as DNA: TGTGCCAGCAGCTTAGCGGGTGTCCGGGAAAAACTGTTTTTT. Amino acid sequence: CASSLAGVREKLFF.

V usage is TRBV7-2 and J usage is TRBJ2-2; D is unresolved. V lost 5 bases to trimming and J lost 5 bases, with 18 bases between them. Germline lookup yields CDR1 SGHTA and CDR2 FQGNSA. The CDR3 has 16 amino acids. The DNA for the CDR3 is TGTGCCAGCAGCCCCGATGGATTTAGGTTAACCGGGGAGCTGTTTTTT. Encoded protein: CASSPDGFRLTGELFF.

The chain employs TRBV19 and TRBJ2-7, with D possibly being TRBD1 (5 bases). This CDR3 has 14 amino acids. Trimming pared 6 bases from V and 2 bases from J, leaving 14 bases between. From germline, CDR1 is LNHDA and CDR2 SQIVND (reference sequence). The DNA of the CDR3 is TGTGCCAGTAGCGTGGGGCATCCAGCCTACGAGCAGTACGTC. The encoded protein is CASSVGHPAYEQYV.

In this sample, this clonotype turned up a few times. The chain has TRBV12-3 or TRBV12-4 and TRBJ2-7; unclear D gene. This CDR3 has 13 amino acids. The V end lost 0 bases, the J end lost 2 bases, and 5 bases lay between the germline ends. The CDR3 DNA is TGTGCCAGCAGTTTAGCTTCCACCTACGAGCAGTACGTC. Protein: CASSLASTYEQYV.